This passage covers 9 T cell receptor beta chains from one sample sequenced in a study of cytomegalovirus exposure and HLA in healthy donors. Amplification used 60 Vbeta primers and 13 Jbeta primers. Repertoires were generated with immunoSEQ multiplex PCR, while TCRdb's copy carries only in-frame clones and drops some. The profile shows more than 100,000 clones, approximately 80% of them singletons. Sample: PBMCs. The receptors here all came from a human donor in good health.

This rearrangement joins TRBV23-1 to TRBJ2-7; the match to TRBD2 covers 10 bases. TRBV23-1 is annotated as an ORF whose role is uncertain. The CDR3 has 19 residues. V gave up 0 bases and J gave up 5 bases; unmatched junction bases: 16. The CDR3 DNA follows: TGCGCCAGCAGTCAATCGCGGGGGGGACTAGCGATCGAAGGGCACGAGCAGTACTTC. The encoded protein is CASSQSRGGLAIEGHEQYF.

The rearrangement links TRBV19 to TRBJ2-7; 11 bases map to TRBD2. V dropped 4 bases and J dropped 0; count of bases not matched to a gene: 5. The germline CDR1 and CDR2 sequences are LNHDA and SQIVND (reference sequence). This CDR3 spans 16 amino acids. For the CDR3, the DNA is TGTGCCAGTAGTACTCTCCTAGCGGGGGGCTCCTACGAGCAGTACTTC. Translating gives CASSTLLAGGSYEQYF.

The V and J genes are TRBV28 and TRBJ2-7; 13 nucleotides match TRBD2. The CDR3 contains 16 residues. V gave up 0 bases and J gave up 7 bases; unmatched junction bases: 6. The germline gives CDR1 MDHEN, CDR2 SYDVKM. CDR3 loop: CASSLWTSGRQGEQYF. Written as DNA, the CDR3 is TGTGCCAGCAGTTTATGGACTAGCGGGAGGCAGGGAGAGCAGTACTTC. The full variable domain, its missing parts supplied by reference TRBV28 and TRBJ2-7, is DVKVTQSSRYLVKRTGEKVFLECVQDMDHENMFWYRQDPGLGLRLIYFSYDVKMKEKGDIPEGYSVSREKKERFSLILESASTNQTSMYLCASSLWTSGRQGEQYFGPGTRLTVT.

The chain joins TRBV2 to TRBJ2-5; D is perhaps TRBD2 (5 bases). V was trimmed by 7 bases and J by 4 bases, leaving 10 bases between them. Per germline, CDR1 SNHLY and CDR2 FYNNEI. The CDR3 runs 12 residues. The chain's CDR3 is CASTEGPETQYF. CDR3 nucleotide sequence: TGTGCCAGCACAGAGGGTCCAGAGACCCAGTACTTC.

The CDR3 sequence is CASELAGVSPNEQFF. As DNA, the CDR3 is TGTGCCAGCGAGCTAGCGGGAGTTTCACCCAATGAGCAGTTCTTC. The rearrangement joins TRBV6-6 to TRBJ2-1; TRBD2 aligns across 10 bases. Germline assignment: CDR1 MNHNY and CDR2 SVGAGI (reference sequence). This CDR3 is 15 amino acids long. V lost 8 bases, J lost 6 bases, and 10 bases stayed unmatched.

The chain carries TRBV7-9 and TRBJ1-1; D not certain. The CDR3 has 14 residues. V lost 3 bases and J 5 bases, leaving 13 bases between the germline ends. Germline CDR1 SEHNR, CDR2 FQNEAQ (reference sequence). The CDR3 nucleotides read TGTGCCAGCAGCTTGGAGGCAGGAGGGACTGAAGCTTTCTTT. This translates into CASSLEAGGTEAFF.

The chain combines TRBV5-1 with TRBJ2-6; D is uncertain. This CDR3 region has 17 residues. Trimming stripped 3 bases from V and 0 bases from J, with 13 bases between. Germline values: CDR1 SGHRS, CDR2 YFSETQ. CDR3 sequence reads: CASSSGSEYSGANVLTF. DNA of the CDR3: TGCGCCAGCAGCTCCGGGTCAGAATACTCTGGGGCCAACGTCCTGACTTTC.

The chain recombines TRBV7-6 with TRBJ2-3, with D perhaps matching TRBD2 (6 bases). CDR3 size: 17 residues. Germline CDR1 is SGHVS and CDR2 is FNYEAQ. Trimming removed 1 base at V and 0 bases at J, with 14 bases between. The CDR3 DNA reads TGTGCCAGCAGCTTAGAGGCCGGGGGAGTTAGCACAGATACGCAGTATTTT. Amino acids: CASSLEAGGVSTDTQYF.

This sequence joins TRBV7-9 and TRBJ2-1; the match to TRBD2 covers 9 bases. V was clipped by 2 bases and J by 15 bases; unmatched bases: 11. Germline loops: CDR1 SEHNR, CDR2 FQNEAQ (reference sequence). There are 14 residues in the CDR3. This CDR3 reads CASSLYKREVLSFF. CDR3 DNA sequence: TGTGCCAGCAGCTTATACAAGCGGGAGGTCTTGTCGTTCTTC.